This TCR beta chain was captured by sequencing in a study of blood T cell repertoires in COVID-19 (TCRdb year 2020). About the full investigation: Samples from collaborators originated in the United States, Italy and Spain and spanned both the acute and convalescent phases of COVID-19. The repertoires were released in a freely available public database meant as a resource for research on the immune response to SARS-CoV-2. Deeply sampled blood TCRbeta repertoires from subjects exposed to, actively infected with, or recovered from COVID-19 were included in the dataset. Where available, HLA class I and class II types were taken from metadata supplied by the sample provider and were not determined by assay-based typing. Nearly every sample came with metadata listing a de-identified subject ID, COVID-19 status, age in years and sex. The prospective study material was composed of cDNA or gDNA derived from T cells, B-cell-depleted T cells, or PBMCs. Samples came from the ongoing ImmuneRACE study (first 160 participants) plus 1,254 subjects from 6 global collaborators. Results and caveats for the whole study, not just this receptor: The amount of clinical and demographic metadata varied by source and participant and was provided uncurated.

Points on this clone: Its cognate antigen has yet to be identified. No base quality values were provided; no much bigger clone lies one nucleotide off.

The immunoSEQ Assay, a bias-controlled multiplex PCR, was used to amplify TCRbeta CDR3 regions from genomic DNA. The authors processed their data as follows. Within the assay, amplification of reference gene primers was used to estimate how many nucleated cells each sample contained. To quantify the absolute abundance of each unique TCRbeta CDR3 rearrangement, sequence reads were collapsed and filtered. Productive Simpson clonality was computed per sample as the square root of Simpson's diversity index over productive rearrangements. In its TCRdb copy, this immuneACCESS table keeps in-frame sequences only and misses some clones. Where compared with another copy, unresolved V genes explain less than half of these, and the others have no known cause. V and J calls and clone size are as listed in that table; D and trimming were resolved from the DNA. In this sample the table shows roughly 250,000 clones, approximately 90% of which occur a single time. The ten largest clones capture 1.9% of the sample.

Participants in the prospective study were enrolled through a virtual design, were aged roughly 18 to 95 years, and lived in 24 United States geographic areas. To assign participants to cohorts, the prospective study relied on clinical history that participants themselves reported in a screening survey and a study questionnaire. Recovered participants in ImmuneRACE Cohort 3 were defined as having two consecutive negative NP/OP PCR tests, clearance from a healthcare professional, or resolution of symptoms. Each participant in the prospective study had whole blood, serum and a nasopharyngeal or oropharyngeal swab collected by mobile phlebotomists. Additional blood draws and questionnaires over an approximately 2-month period could optionally be provided by prospective study participants. Before DNA extraction, blood samples from the prospective study were shipped at room temperature or frozen. From the germline V gene (reference sequence), CDR1 is LGHDT and CDR2 is YNNKEL. From the cysteine up to the phenylalanine, the CDR3 has a length of 12 residues. Here the CDR3 DNA is all that survives: 36 bases in frame from base 1. V is pared back by 4 bases and J by 4 bases, with 7 bases lying between the germline termini.

Sequencing used PBMCs or T cells enriched from blood (not recorded which). The sequence is built from TRBV3-1 (or the pseudogene TRBV3-2) and TRBJ2-5, with the D gene too uncertain to name. This sequence was found in a woman aged 18 to 35 who had recovered from COVID-19. Read as DNA, the sequence is TGTGCCAGCAGCCCAACGGGAGAGACCCAGTACTTC. It translates to CASSPTGETQYF.